This T cell receptor (beta chain) derives from a study of CXCR3-negative and CXCR3-positive naive CD8 T cells. Whole-study results and caveats: Comparison of naive cells showed more hydrophobic TRB CDR3s in CXCR3-positive than in CXCR3-negative naive cells. The study found comparably high diversity in both naive subsets and much lower diversity in memory CD8+ cells.

CDR3 length: 14 amino acids. Germline V gene data show CDR1 as MNHEY and CDR2 as SMNVEV (reference sequence). Libraries of TRB cDNA were made by 5' RACE and carried UMIs. One entry per CDR3 protein, without DNA, is what TCRdb gives after re-calling the 5' RACE reads. The data include some 9,100 distinct CDR3 sequences; the top ten clones carry 1.1%. Each CD8+ T cell subset was flow-sorted in triplicate. Every sort contained some 300,000 cells. CD45RO-CCR7+CD27+CD95- defined naive CD8+ T cells. By frequency, this clonotype registers medium-sized. The antigen remains undetermined. This clonotype originated in a human donor in good health. Some clones in this sample may be carry-over from other donors' samples. The specimen sequenced was naive CXCR3- CD8+ T cells from blood. Subset in this sample: CD45RO-CCR7+CD27+CD95- naive CD8+ T cells lacking CXCR3 (TNR3-). The chain combines TRBV27 with TRBJ1-2; TCRdb selects TRBD1, and the lack of DNA leaves this call unchecked. CDR3 residues: CASSNLPTGVGYTF.